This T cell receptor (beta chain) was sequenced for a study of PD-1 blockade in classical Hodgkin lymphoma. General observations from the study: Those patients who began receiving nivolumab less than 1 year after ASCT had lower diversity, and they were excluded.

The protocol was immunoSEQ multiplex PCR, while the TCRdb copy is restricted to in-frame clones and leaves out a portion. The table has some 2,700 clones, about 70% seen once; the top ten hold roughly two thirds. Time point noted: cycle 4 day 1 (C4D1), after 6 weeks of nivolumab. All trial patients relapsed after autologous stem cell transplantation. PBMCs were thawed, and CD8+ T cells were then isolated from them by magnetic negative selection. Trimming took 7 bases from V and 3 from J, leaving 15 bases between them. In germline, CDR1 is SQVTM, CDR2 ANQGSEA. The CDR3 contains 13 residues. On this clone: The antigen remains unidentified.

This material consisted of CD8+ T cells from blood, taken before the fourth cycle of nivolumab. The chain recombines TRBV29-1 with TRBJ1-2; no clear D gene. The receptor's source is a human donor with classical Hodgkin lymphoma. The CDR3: CSAWASDDYGYTF. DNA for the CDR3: TGCAGCGCCTGGGCAAGTGATGACTATGGCTACACCTTC.